Below are 2 T cell receptor beta chains sequenced from a single sample in a study of T cells after posttransplantation cyclophosphamide. Data came from immunoSEQ multiplex PCR; TCRdb stores just in-frame clones and leaves some out. The repertoire holds roughly 5,000 clones, with around 93% as singletons. The source material was CD4+ T cells sorted from bone marrow. These receptors were obtained from a woman aged 60-75 years in good health, CMV-negative, and a related stem cell transplant donor.

This sequence joins TRBV2 and TRBJ2-5, with 7 bases identical to TRBD1. The CDR3 runs to 13 residues. J gave up 4 bases and V 8 bases, and 7 bases lay outside the gene matches. Germline V gene data show CDR1 as SNHLY and CDR2 as FYNNEI. This chain's CDR3 is CASDRDPGETQYF. The CDR3 nucleotides read TGTGCCAGCGACAGGGATCCGGGAGAGACCCAGTACTTC. Based on the CDR3 plus reference TRBV2 and TRBJ2-5, the full variable domain is EPEVTQTPSHQVTQMGQEVILRCVPISNHLYFYWYRQILGQKVEFLVSFYNNEISEKSEIFDDQFSVERPDGSNFTLKIRSTKLEDSAMYFCASDRDPGETQYFGPGTRLLVL.

The chain carries TRBV5-4 and TRBJ2-1; 11 bases are a match to TRBD2. The CDR3 length is 14 residues. Germline CDR1 reads SGHNT; CDR2 reads YYREEE (reference sequence). V lost 2 bases and J lost 8; bases outside the gene matches: 3. The DNA of the CDR3 is TGTGCCAGCAGCTTTAGCGGGGGGGTCTATGAGCAGTTCTTC. This encodes CASSFSGGVYEQFF. The full variable domain, in which reference TRBV5-4 and TRBJ2-1 provide the parts outside the CDR3, is ETGVTQSPTHLIKTRGQQVTLRCSSQSGHNTVSWYQQALGQGPQFIFQYYREEENGRGNFPPRFSGLQFPNYSSELNVNALELDDSALYLCASSFSGGVYEQFFGPGTRLTVL.